This T cell receptor beta chain is from a study of glioma-infiltrating T cells after dendritic cell vaccination. Overall study context: At biweekly intervals, patients got three intradermal dendritic cell vaccine injections.

TCRdb's table, derived via immunoSEQ multiplex PCR, lists solely in-frame clones and lacks some. The sample shows approximately 92,000 clones, around 80% of them seen only once. Time point described: after dendritic cell vaccination, including at tumor progression/relapse. The input for sequencing was blood, taken after dendritic cell vaccination. This TCR came from a human donor with glioblastoma.

CDR3 sequence (DNA): TGTGCCACCACCGACAGACGCACAACTAATGAAAAACTGTTTTTT. Protein sequence: CATTDRRTTNEKLFF. The rearrangement uses TRBV10-3 and TRBJ1-4, with TRBD1 as a possible D gene (5 bases). V lost 10 bases and J 0 bases, leaving 15 bases between the germline ends. The germline CDR1 and CDR2 sequences are ENHRY and SYGVKD. The CDR3 loop spans 15 amino acids.